Following are 10 T cell receptor beta chains from one sample sequenced in a study of blood T cell repertoires in COVID-19. TCRdb's table, derived via immunoSEQ multiplex PCR, lists solely in-frame clones and lacks some. The data show fewer than 85,000 clones, around 76% seen once. Source material: peripheral blood. The receptors shown here come from an elderly woman with active or convalescent COVID-19.

The chain is built from TRBV6-2 or TRBV6-3 and TRBJ2-3; 7 nucleotides agree with TRBD2. Germline CDR1 MNHEY, CDR2 SVGEGT. V was clipped by 6 bases and J by 7 bases; unmatched bases: 16. The CDR3 length is 16 residues. The CDR3 region has the DNA TGTGCCAGCAGCCTTACACTAGCGTCGGGGGGAAATACGCAGTATTTT. It yields the protein CASSLTLASGGNTQYF.

This clone was recorded at least ten times. The chain combines TRBV9 with TRBJ1-1, with 7 bases that match TRBD1. The length of the CDR3 is 13 residues. The germline gives CDR1 SGDLS, CDR2 YYNGEE. V was clipped by 3 bases and J by 5 bases; unmatched bases: 4. The DNA for the CDR3 is TGTGCCAGCAGCGCCGGGACAGATACTGAAGCTTTCTTT. Protein sequence: CASSAGTDTEAFF.

This clone was observed a handful of times. V gene TRBV6-5 combines with J gene TRBJ2-2; D is perhaps TRBD1 (6 bases). The V and J ends lost 8 bases and 6 bases respectively, with 19 bases between them. Germline V lookup: CDR1 MNHEY, CDR2 SVGAGI. This CDR3 comprises 15 residues. CDR3 sequence: CASGRHRDEAGELFF. The CDR3 DNA follows: TGTGCCAGCGGGCGTCACAGGGATGAGGCCGGGGAGCTGTTTTTT.

The chain has TRBV7-6 and TRBJ2-7; TRBD1 agrees at 9 bases. The trim removed 6 bases at V and 2 bases at J, leaving 8 bases unmatched. The CDR3 has 15 residues. Germline CDR1 SGHVS, CDR2 FNYEAQ. CDR3 protein: CASSQGQGRTYEQYF. The CDR3 nucleotides read TGTGCCAGCAGTCAGGGACAGGGAAGGACCTACGAGCAGTACTTC. Combining the CDR3 with reference TRBV7-6 and TRBJ2-7 gives the whole variable domain GAGVSQSPRYKVTKRGQDVALRCDPISGHVSLYWYRQALGQGPEFLTYFNYEAQQDKSGLPNDRFSAERPEGSISTLTIQRTEQRDSAMYRCASSQGQGRTYEQYFGPGTRLTVT.

V usage is TRBV18 and J usage is TRBJ1-3; 8 bases map to TRBD1. The CDR3 runs 15 residues. Germline CDR1 reads KGHSH; CDR2 reads LQKENI. Trimming cost V 5 bases and J 7 bases; bases outside gene matches: 10. For the CDR3, the DNA is TGTGCCAGCTCAAACCTCCAGGGGGCCGGCAACACCATATATTTT. Its translation is CASSNLQGAGNTIYF.

As concerns this clone: One end of the junction varies from germline; a read error may be responsible. This sequence joins TRBV7-7 and TRBJ2-5; TRBD2 agrees at 11 bases. CDR3 length: 14 residues. Germline V gene sequence: CDR1 SSHAT, CDR2 FNYEAQ (reference sequence). This CDR3 reads CASSSSGGLSTQYF. The CDR3 nucleotides read TGTGCTAGCAGCTCTAGCGGGGGGCTCTCGACCCAGTACTTC.

This chain links TRBV5-1 with TRBJ2-5; 11 bases align to TRBD1. This CDR3 is built from 16 residues. The germline V gene encodes CDR1 SGHRS and CDR2 YFSETQ. The J segment lost 5 bases and the V segment lost 5 bases, leaving 11 bases of the junction unmatched. This chain's CDR3 is CASRHMRTGGEETQYF. The DNA for the CDR3 is TGCGCCAGCAGACACATGCGGACAGGGGGCGAGGAGACCCAGTACTTC.

The chain links TRBV4-3 to TRBJ2-3, with 8 positions matching TRBD2. Germline V CDR1 and CDR2: LGHNA, YSLEER. V dropped 1 base and J dropped 1; count of bases not matched to a gene: 4. The CDR3 is 16 amino acids. Written as DNA, the CDR3 is TGCGCCAGCAGCCAAGGACTAGCGACTGGCACAGATACGCAGTATTTT. Translated, it gives CASSQGLATGTDTQYF.

V gene TRBV29-1 combines with J gene TRBJ1-5, with 8 nucleotides matching TRBD1. The CDR3 is 13 residues long. The V gene end was trimmed by 6 bases and the J gene end by 2 bases; junction bases not matched to a gene: 3. The V gene's germline CDR1 is SQVTM and CDR2 ANQGSEA. Written as DNA, the CDR3 is TGCAGCGTCAGGGGGCAGGGCAATCAGCCCCAGCATTTT. This gives the protein CSVRGQGNQPQHF. The entire variable domain, with the rest obtained from reference TRBV29-1 and TRBJ1-5, is as follows: SAVISQKPSRDICQRGTSLTIQCQVDSQVTMMFWYRQQPGQSLTLIATANQGSEATYESGFVIDKFPISRPNLTFSTLTVSNMSPEDSSIYLCSVRGQGNQPQHFGDGTRLSIL.

Comments on this clone: The junction departs from germline at one end; a sequencing error may be responsible. V is TRBV24-1 and J is TRBJ2-2, with D tentatively TRBD2 (5 bases). Germline CDR1 reads KGHDR; CDR2 reads SFDVKD. This CDR3 region has 16 residues. This CDR3 reads CATSDFGSSNTGELFF. CDR3 nucleotides: TGTGCCACCAGTGATTTTGGGAGCTCGAACACCGGAGAGCTGTTTTTT.